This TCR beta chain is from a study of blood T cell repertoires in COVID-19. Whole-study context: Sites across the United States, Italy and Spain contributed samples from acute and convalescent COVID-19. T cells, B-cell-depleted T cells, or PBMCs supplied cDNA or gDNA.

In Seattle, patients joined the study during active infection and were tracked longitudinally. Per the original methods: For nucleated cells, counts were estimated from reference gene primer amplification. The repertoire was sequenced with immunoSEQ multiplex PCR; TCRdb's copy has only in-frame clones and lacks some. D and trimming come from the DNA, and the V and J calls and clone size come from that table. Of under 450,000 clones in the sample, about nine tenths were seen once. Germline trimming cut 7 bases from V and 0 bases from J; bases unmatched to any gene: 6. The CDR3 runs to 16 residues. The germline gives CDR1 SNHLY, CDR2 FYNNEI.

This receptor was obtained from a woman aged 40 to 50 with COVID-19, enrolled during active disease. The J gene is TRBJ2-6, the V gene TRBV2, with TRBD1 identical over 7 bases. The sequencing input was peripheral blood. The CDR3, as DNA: TGTGCCAGCACCCGGACAGGAAGCTCTGGGGCCAACGTCCTGACTTTC. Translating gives CASTRTGSSGANVLTF.